This T cell receptor beta chain was identified during a study of cytomegalovirus exposure and HLA in healthy donors. The PCR had 60 Vbeta and 13 Jbeta primers. The table came from immunoSEQ multiplex PCR; TCRdb's copy has only in-frame clones and leaves some out. The sample lists about 90,000 clones; 67% were seen once. The germline gives CDR1 WNHNN, CDR2 SYGVQD (reference sequence). The CDR3 has 17 amino acids. The junction had 16 bases not matched to a gene; V was cut back by 3 bases and J by 10 bases. This receptor was taken from a man younger than 40 in good health and CMV-seronegative. V usage is TRBV10-1 and J usage is TRBJ2-1; the match to TRBD2 covers 9 bases. The sequenced sample consisted of PBMCs. The CDR3 nucleotides read TGCGCCAGCAGTGATGGTCGGTGGGCTAGCGGGAAGGGGGAGCAGTTCTTC. This gives the protein CASSDGRWASGKGEQFF.